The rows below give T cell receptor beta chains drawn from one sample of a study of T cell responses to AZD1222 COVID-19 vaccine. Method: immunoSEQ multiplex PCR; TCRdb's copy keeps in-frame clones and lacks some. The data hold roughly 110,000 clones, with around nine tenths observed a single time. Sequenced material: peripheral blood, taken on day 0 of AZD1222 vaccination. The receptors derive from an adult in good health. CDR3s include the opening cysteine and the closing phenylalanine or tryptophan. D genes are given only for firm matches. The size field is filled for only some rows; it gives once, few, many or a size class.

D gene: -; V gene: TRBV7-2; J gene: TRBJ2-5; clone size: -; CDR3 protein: CASSLVVGPETQYF; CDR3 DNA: TGTGCCAGCAGCTTAGTAGTCGGACCAGAGACCCAGTACTTC
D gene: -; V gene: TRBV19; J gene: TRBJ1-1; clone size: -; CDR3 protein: CASRSPGMNTEAFF; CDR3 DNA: TGTGCCAGCAGAAGTCCGGGGATGAACACTGAAGCTTTCTTT
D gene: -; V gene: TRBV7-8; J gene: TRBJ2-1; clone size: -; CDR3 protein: CASSLVRSSYNEQFF; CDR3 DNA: TGTGCCAGCAGCTTAGTCAGGAGCTCCTACAATGAGCAGTTCTTC
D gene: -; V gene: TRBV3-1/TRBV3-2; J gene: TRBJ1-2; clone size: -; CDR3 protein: CASSPSGNYGYTF; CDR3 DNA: TGTGCCAGCAGCCCCTCGGGAAACTATGGCTACACCTTC
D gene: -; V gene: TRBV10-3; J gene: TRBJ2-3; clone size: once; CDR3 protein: CAISEMGSSTDTQYF; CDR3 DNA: TGTGCCATCAGTGAGATGGGCTCTAGCACAGATACGCAGTATTTT
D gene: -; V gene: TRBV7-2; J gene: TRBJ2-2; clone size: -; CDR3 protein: CASRSDVSGELFF; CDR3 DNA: TGTGCCAGCAGATCAGATGTATCCGGGGAGCTGTTTTTT
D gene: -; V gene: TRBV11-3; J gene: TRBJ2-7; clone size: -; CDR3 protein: CASSRDSSYEQYF; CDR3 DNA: TGTGCCAGCAGCCGTGACAGCTCCTACGAGCAGTACTTC
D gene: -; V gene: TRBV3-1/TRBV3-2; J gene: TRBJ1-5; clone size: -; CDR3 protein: CASSQRRCSAGQPQHF; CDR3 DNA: TGTGCCAGCAGCCAAAGAAGGTGCTCCGCGGGTCAGCCCCAGCATTTT
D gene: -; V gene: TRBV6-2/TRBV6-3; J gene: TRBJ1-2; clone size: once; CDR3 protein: CASSPDRPDSSHYGYTF; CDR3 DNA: TGTGCCAGCAGTCCCGACCGACCAGACAGCTCACACTATGGCTACACCTTC
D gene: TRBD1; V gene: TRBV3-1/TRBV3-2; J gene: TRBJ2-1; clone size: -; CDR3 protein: CASTKGTGRHEQFF; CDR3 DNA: TGTGCCAGCACCAAGGGGACAGGGAGGCACGAGCAGTTCTTC
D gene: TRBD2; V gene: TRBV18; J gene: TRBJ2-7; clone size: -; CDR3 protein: CASSPGGDEQYF; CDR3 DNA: TGTGCCAGCTCACCGGGGGGGGACGAGCAGTACTTC
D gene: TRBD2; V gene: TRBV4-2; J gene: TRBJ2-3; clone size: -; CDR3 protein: CASSQESLAGSTDTQYF; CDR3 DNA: TGTGCCAGCAGCCAAGAGAGTCTAGCGGGGTCCACAGATACGCAGTATTTT
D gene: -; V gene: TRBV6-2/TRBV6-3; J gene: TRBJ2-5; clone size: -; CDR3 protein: CASSLFPGPSGGLYQETQYF; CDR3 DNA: TGTGCCAGCAGCTTGTTCCCGGGACCATCGGGGGGCCTGTACCAAGAGACCCAGTACTTC
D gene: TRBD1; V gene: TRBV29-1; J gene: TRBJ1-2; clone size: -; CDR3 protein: CSVEVGPGGGYTF; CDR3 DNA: TGCAGCGTTGAAGTCGGACCAGGGGGTGGCTACACCTTC
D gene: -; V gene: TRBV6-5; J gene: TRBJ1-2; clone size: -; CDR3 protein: CASSTHNNYGYTF; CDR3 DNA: TGTGCCAGCAGTACCCACAATAACTATGGCTACACCTTC
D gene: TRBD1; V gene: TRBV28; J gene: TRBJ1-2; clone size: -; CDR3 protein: CASSPGGQHYGYTF; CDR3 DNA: TGTGCCAGCAGTCCCGGGGGACAGCACTATGGCTACACCTTC
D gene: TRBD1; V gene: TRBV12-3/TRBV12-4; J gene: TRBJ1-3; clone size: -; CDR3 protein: CASSVDRANTIYF; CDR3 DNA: TGTGCCAGCAGCGTCGACAGGGCTAACACCATATATTTT
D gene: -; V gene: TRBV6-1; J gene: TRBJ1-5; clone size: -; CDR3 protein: CASSDSGGHSNQPQHF; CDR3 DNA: TGTGCCAGCAGTGATTCCGGGGGACATAGCAATCAGCCCCAGCATTTT
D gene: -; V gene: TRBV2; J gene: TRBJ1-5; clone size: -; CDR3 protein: CASSGTESNQPQHF; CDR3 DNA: TGTGCCAGCAGTGGGACGGAAAGCAATCAGCCCCAGCATTTT
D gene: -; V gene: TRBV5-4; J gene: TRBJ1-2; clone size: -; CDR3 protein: CASSVPRNIDGYTF; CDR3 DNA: TGTGCCAGCAGCGTTCCCCGCAATATTGATGGCTACACCTTC
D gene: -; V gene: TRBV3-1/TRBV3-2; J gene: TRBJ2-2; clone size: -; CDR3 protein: CASSPAGWTGELFF; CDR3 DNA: TGTGCCAGCAGCCCTGCAGGGTGGACCGGGGAGCTGTTTTTT
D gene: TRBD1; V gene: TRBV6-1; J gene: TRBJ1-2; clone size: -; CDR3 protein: CASSERRQGAVGYTF; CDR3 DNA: TGTGCCAGCAGTGAACGGCGCCAGGGGGCTGTAGGCTACACCTTC
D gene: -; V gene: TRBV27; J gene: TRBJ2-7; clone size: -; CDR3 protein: CASSLGPVGYEQYF; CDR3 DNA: TGTGCCAGCAGTCTCGGACCGGTAGGGTACGAGCAGTACTTC
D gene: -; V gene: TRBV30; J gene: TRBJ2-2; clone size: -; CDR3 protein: CAWSVRMANTGELFF; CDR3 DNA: TGTGCCTGGAGTGTACGGATGGCGAACACCGGGGAGCTGTTTTTT
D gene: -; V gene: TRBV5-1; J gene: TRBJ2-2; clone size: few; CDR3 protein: CASRPNTGELFF; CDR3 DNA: TGCGCCAGCAGGCCGAACACCGGGGAGCTGTTTTTT
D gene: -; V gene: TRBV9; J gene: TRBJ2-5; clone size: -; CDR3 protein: CASSTRTQETQYF; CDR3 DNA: TGTGCCAGCAGCACACGGACGCAAGAGACCCAGTACTTC
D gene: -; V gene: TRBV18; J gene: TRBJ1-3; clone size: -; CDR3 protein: CASSPRRVEIGGNTIYF; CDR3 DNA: TGTGCCAGCTCACCACGCCGGGTCGAAATAGGGGGAAACACCATATATTTT
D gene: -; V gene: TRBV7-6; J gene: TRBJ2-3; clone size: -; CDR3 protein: CASQRSTQGNTQYF; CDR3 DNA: TGTGCCAGCCAACGTTCTACACAGGGAAATACGCAGTATTTT
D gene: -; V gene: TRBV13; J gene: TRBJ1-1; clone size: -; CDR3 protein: CASSPGGGNTEAFF; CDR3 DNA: TGTGCCAGCAGCCCAGGAGGGGGGAACACTGAAGCTTTCTTT
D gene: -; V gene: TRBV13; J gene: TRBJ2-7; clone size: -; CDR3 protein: CASSLTVTYEQYF; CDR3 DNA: TGTGCCAGCAGCCTGACAGTTACCTACGAGCAGTACTTC
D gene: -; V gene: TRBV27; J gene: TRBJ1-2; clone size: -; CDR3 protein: CASSLAGNYGYTF; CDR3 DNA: TGTGCCAGCAGTTTAGCAGGGAACTATGGCTACACCTTC
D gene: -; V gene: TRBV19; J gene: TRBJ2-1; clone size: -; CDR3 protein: CASRKRSPEDEQFF; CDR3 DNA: TGTGCCAGTAGAAAACGGTCCCCCGAGGATGAGCAGTTCTTC
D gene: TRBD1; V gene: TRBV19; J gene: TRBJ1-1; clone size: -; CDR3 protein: CASTYRGLTEAFF; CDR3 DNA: TGTGCCAGCACATACAGGGGGCTTACTGAAGCTTTCTTT
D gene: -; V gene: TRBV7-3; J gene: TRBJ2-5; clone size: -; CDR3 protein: CASSLTGWAETQYF; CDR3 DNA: TGTGCCAGCAGCTTAACAGGCTGGGCGGAGACCCAGTACTTC
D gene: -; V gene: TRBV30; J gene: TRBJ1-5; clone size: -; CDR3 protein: CAWSVPEGLNQPQHF; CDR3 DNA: TGTGCCTGGAGTGTACCGGAGGGTCTAAATCAGCCCCAGCATTTT
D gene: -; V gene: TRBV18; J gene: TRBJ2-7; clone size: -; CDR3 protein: CASSPTHVEVFMEIYEQYF; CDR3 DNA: TGTGCCAGCTCACCCACGCATGTTGAGGTATTCATGGAAATCTACGAGCAGTACTTC
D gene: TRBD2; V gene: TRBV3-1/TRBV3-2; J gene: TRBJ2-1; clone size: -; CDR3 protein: CASSHGGGRYNEQFF; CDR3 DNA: TGTGCCAGCAGCCACGGGGGGGGCAGGTACAATGAGCAGTTCTTC
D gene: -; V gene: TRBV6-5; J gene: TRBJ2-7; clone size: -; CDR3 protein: CASSRTRTIYEQYF; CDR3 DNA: TGTGCCAGCAGCCGGACCCGGACGATCTACGAGCAGTACTTC
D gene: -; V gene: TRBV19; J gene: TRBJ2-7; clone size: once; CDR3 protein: CATRPLGDSYEQYF; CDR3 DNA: TGTGCCACCAGACCTCTAGGGGATTCCTACGAGCAGTACTTC
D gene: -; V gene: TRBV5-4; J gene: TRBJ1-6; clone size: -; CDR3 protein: CASSLRQDSPLHF; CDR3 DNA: TGTGCCAGCAGCTTGCGTCAAGATTCACCCCTCCACTTT
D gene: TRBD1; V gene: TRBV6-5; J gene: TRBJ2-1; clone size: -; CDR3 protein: CASREGAHEQFF; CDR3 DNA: TGTGCCAGCAGAGAGGGGGCGCATGAGCAGTTCTTC
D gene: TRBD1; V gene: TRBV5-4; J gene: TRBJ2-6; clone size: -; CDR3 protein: CASRPQGVVSGANVLTF; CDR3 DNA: TGTGCCAGTAGACCACAGGGGGTCGTCTCTGGGGCCAACGTCCTGACTTTC
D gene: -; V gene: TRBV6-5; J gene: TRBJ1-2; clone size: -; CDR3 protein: CASTRKSLEGFGYTF; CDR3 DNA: TGTGCCAGCACCAGGAAAAGCCTGGAGGGCTTTGGCTACACCTTC
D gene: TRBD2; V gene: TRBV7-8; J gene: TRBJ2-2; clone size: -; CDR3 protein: CASRNPSAGGNTGELFF; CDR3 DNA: TGTGCCAGCAGGAACCCCTCCGCGGGGGGGAACACCGGGGAGCTGTTTTTT
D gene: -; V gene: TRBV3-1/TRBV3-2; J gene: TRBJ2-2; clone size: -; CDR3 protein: CASSRTNANTGELFF; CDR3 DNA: TGTGCCAGCAGCCGGACCAACGCGAACACCGGGGAGCTGTTTTTT